This T cell receptor (beta chain) was identified in a study of blood T cells in healthy people across ages. Study-wide points: As naive T cell percentage varied, TCR beta diversity correlated strongly with it. Long-lived donors had more naive CD4+ cells and higher diversity than aged donors. Roughly linear age-related decline in beta diversity appeared, significant by age 40.

With a J-beta primer mix and a sample-barcoded 5' primer, a second PCR ran 7 to 11 cycles. TCRdb recomputed calls from the 5' RACE reads with MiXCR, one row per CDR3 protein. This table holds just under 900,000 distinct CDR3 sequences, more than 25% found once. Trimming cost V 0 bases and J 8 bases, with 17 bases left between them. The CDR3 loop spans 16 amino acids. Germline loops: CDR1 MNHNS, CDR2 SASEGT. This clonotype was seen only once. Its antigen is unidentified. Sequencing was done on a sample of blood. This sequence was found in an elderly woman in good health. This chain uses TRBV6-1 with TRBJ2-1; a weak D match, TRBD1 (6 bases). This chain's CDR3 is CASSEALGARWDEQFF. The DNA of the CDR3 is TGTGCCAGCAGTGAAGCACTGGGGGCGAGGTGGGATGAGCAGTTCTTC.